This is a list of T cell receptor beta chains from one sample in a study of STAT5B mutations in CD4+ large granular lymphocyte leukemia. TCRdb's copy holds only in-frame clones and misses some; the assay was immunoSEQ multiplex PCR. The sample lists roughly 34,000 clones, roughly 79% occurring once. Input material: CD4+ T cells from blood buffy coats. The source is a human donor in good health. Each CDR3 is given with its conserved first and last residue. The order of the fields is V gene, D gene, clone size, J gene, CDR3 DNA, CDR3 protein. The D gene is left open where the match is weak. Where a row states a size, it is once, few, many or the class of an expanded clone; other rows omit it.

v_call: TRBV7-2
d_call: .
clone_size: .
j_call: TRBJ1-1
cdr3_nt: TGTGCCAGCAGCTTAAATCCGTCGACCACTGAAGCTTTCTTT
cdr3_aa: CASSLNPSTTEAFF

v_call: TRBV28
d_call: TRBD2
clone_size: .
j_call: TRBJ2-3
cdr3_nt: TGTGCCAGCAGTTCGGGACTAGCGGACGCCTATTTCACAGATACGCAGTATTTT
cdr3_aa: CASSSGLADAYFTDTQYF

v_call: TRBV5-5
d_call: .
clone_size: .
j_call: TRBJ1-5
cdr3_nt: TGTGCCAGCAGCGGGGGGGGCGTTCAGCCCCAGCATTTT
cdr3_aa: CASSGGGVQPQHF

v_call: TRBV7-2
d_call: TRBD1
clone_size: .
j_call: TRBJ1-1
cdr3_nt: TGTGCCAGCAGCGGTCGCTCGGGACAGGGTGACGGCACTGAAGCTTTCTTT
cdr3_aa: CASSGRSGQGDGTEAFF

v_call: TRBV28
d_call: TRBD1
clone_size: once
j_call: TRBJ1-4
cdr3_nt: TGTGCCAGCAGTATCGAAGGGGGCGGTAATGAAAAACTGTTTTTT
cdr3_aa: CASSIEGGGNEKLFF

v_call: TRBV28
d_call: TRBD1
clone_size: .
j_call: TRBJ1-2
cdr3_nt: TGTGCCAGCAGTTCGACAGGGGGCGGCGGTGGCTACACCTTC
cdr3_aa: CASSSTGGGGGYTF

v_call: TRBV18
d_call: .
clone_size: once
j_call: TRBJ2-1
cdr3_nt: TGTGCCAGCTCACCACGGCAGAACAATGAGCAGTTCTTC
cdr3_aa: CASSPRQNNEQFF

v_call: TRBV28
d_call: TRBD2
clone_size: once
j_call: TRBJ2-2
cdr3_nt: TGTGCCAGCAGGGATCCGCTCGGGACTAGCAGGGCGGAAGAGTTTTTT
cdr3_aa: CASRDPLGTSRAEEFF

v_call: TRBV5-4
d_call: TRBD1
clone_size: .
j_call: TRBJ1-3
cdr3_nt: TGTGCCAGCAGCGTGACAGGGGTCGGAAACACCATATATTTT
cdr3_aa: CASSVTGVGNTIYF

v_call: TRBV19
d_call: .
clone_size: few
j_call: TRBJ2-6
cdr3_nt: TGTGCCAGTAGAAGTGGGGGAAGCTCTGGGGCCAACGTCCTGACTTTC
cdr3_aa: CASRSGGSSGANVLTF

v_call: TRBV4-2
d_call: TRBD2
clone_size: .
j_call: TRBJ2-3
cdr3_nt: TGTGCCAGCAGCTCCCGGGGGACTAGTGGATCAGATACGCAGTATTTT
cdr3_aa: CASSSRGTSGSDTQYF

v_call: TRBV18
d_call: .
clone_size: .
j_call: TRBJ1-1
cdr3_nt: TGTGCCAGCTCACCACGGGAGCTGGGGAGGGTAGATATGAACACTGAAGCTTTCTTT
cdr3_aa: CASSPRELGRVDMNTEAFF

v_call: TRBV29-1
d_call: .
clone_size: .
j_call: TRBJ2-1
cdr3_nt: TGCAGCGTTGATGCTGGCGGGTGGGCCAATGAGCAGTTCTTC
cdr3_aa: CSVDAGGWANEQFF

v_call: TRBV7-9
d_call: TRBD2
clone_size: .
j_call: TRBJ2-1
cdr3_nt: TGTGCCAGCAGGCGGACGGGACGGGGGGGCAATGAGCAGTTCTTC
cdr3_aa: CASRRTGRGGNEQFF

v_call: TRBV7-8
d_call: .
clone_size: .
j_call: TRBJ1-3
cdr3_nt: TGTGCCAGCAGCCCCGCTGGAAACACCATATATTTT
cdr3_aa: CASSPAGNTIYF

v_call: TRBV25-1
d_call: .
clone_size: .
j_call: TRBJ1-2
cdr3_nt: TGTGCCAGCACCCCAGGGGAAGGTGGCTACACCTTC
cdr3_aa: CASTPGEGGYTF

v_call: TRBV2
d_call: .
clone_size: .
j_call: TRBJ2-3
cdr3_nt: TGTGCCAGCAACTTCGAGATTCGGGATACGCAGTATTTT
cdr3_aa: CASNFEIRDTQYF

v_call: TRBV11-2
d_call: .
clone_size: .
j_call: TRBJ1-1
cdr3_nt: TGTGCCAGCAGTCGTTTTCGGGACGCTGAAGCTTTCTTT
cdr3_aa: CASSRFRDAEAFF

v_call: TRBV29-1
d_call: .
clone_size: .
j_call: TRBJ2-5
cdr3_nt: TGCAGCGTTGCCCCGTGGGACCCTTGGCGAGAGACCCAGTACTTC
cdr3_aa: CSVAPWDPWRETQYF

v_call: TRBV7-2
d_call: TRBD1
clone_size: .
j_call: TRBJ2-5
cdr3_nt: TGTGCCAGCAGCTTAGTTGGGACAGGGCGTCGGGAGACCCAGTACTTC
cdr3_aa: CASSLVGTGRRETQYF

v_call: TRBV6-6
d_call: .
clone_size: .
j_call: TRBJ1-5
cdr3_nt: TGTGCCAGCAGTTACAAGGTCAGCAATCAGCCCCAGCATTTT
cdr3_aa: CASSYKVSNQPQHF

v_call: TRBV5-1
d_call: TRBD2
clone_size: .
j_call: TRBJ2-1
cdr3_nt: TGCGCCAGCAGCACCTCCCTAGCGGGAGGGCGCGATGAGCAGTTCTTC
cdr3_aa: CASSTSLAGGRDEQFF

v_call: TRBV7-6
d_call: .
clone_size: .
j_call: TRBJ2-7
cdr3_nt: TGTGCCAGCAGCTTGTCCGGGACGACCGAAGCCTACGAGCAGTACTTC
cdr3_aa: CASSLSGTTEAYEQYF

v_call: TRBV6-1
d_call: .
clone_size: .
j_call: TRBJ2-5
cdr3_nt: TGTGCCAGCACCTCGGGGCCGATGGAGACCCAGTACTTC
cdr3_aa: CASTSGPMETQYF

v_call: TRBV7-2
d_call: TRBD2
clone_size: .
j_call: TRBJ2-3
cdr3_nt: TGTGCCAGCAGCTTACGACTAGCGGGAGGGGCAGATACGCAGTATTTT
cdr3_aa: CASSLRLAGGADTQYF

v_call: TRBV11-2
d_call: .
clone_size: .
j_call: TRBJ2-7
cdr3_nt: TGTGCCAGCAGCTTACAGCGGGCCACCTACGAGCAGTACTTC
cdr3_aa: CASSLQRATYEQYF

v_call: TRBV4-1
d_call: .
clone_size: .
j_call: TRBJ2-3
cdr3_nt: TGCGCCAGCAGCCAAGATTGGGGGGAGTCAGATACGCAGTATTTT
cdr3_aa: CASSQDWGESDTQYF

v_call: TRBV7-2
d_call: TRBD2
clone_size: .
j_call: TRBJ2-7
cdr3_nt: TGTGCCAGCAGCCGGCTAGCGGGAGCCACTTCCTACGAGCAGTACTTC
cdr3_aa: CASSRLAGATSYEQYF

v_call: TRBV7-9
d_call: .
clone_size: .
j_call: TRBJ2-7
cdr3_nt: TGTGCCAGCAGCCCAAGGGGCCCCTACGAGCAGTACTTC
cdr3_aa: CASSPRGPYEQYF

v_call: TRBV7-2
d_call: TRBD2
clone_size: .
j_call: TRBJ2-7
cdr3_nt: TGTGCCAGCAGCATGACTAGCGGGAGCGTCTACGAGCAGTACTTC
cdr3_aa: CASSMTSGSVYEQYF

v_call: TRBV7-2
d_call: .
clone_size: once
j_call: TRBJ2-5
cdr3_nt: TGTGCCAGCAGCTCTGCCCTCCAGACCCAGTACTTC
cdr3_aa: CASSSALQTQYF

v_call: TRBV4-3
d_call: .
clone_size: .
j_call: TRBJ2-5
cdr3_nt: TGCGCCAGCAGCCCGAACAGGACCCCCTCGCAAGAGACCCAGTACTTC
cdr3_aa: CASSPNRTPSQETQYF

v_call: TRBV5-1
d_call: .
clone_size: few
j_call: TRBJ1-1
cdr3_nt: TGCGCCAGCAGCTTGGAAATGAGTAGCACTGAAGCTTTCTTT
cdr3_aa: CASSLEMSSTEAFF

v_call: TRBV6-5
d_call: TRBD2
clone_size: once
j_call: TRBJ2-3
cdr3_nt: TGTGCCAGCAGTTACTCGGGACTAGCGGACAGGGATTTT
cdr3_aa: CASSYSGLADRDF

v_call: TRBV19
d_call: .
clone_size: few
j_call: TRBJ2-7
cdr3_nt: TGTGCCAGTAGTATCTCGCGTCTTACAGAGCAGTACTTC
cdr3_aa: CASSISRLTEQYF

v_call: TRBV6-5
d_call: TRBD1
clone_size: .
j_call: TRBJ1-1
cdr3_nt: TGTGCCAGCAGATCCAGGGACAGGGGGCTGGCTGAAGCTTTCTTT
cdr3_aa: CASRSRDRGLAEAFF

v_call: TRBV5-1
d_call: TRBD1
clone_size: .
j_call: TRBJ1-1
cdr3_nt: TGCGCCAGCAGCCTATGGGACAGCAGGGACACTGAAGCTTTCTTT
cdr3_aa: CASSLWDSRDTEAFF

v_call: TRBV6-1
d_call: .
clone_size: .
j_call: TRBJ2-2
cdr3_nt: TGTGCCAGCACCCAAGAGGGGGGGCGCGGGGAGCTGTTTTTT
cdr3_aa: CASTQEGGRGELFF

v_call: TRBV6-5
d_call: .
clone_size: few
j_call: TRBJ1-1
cdr3_nt: TGTGCCAGCAGTTACGAACCGAACACTGAAGCTTTCTTT
cdr3_aa: CASSYEPNTEAFF

v_call: TRBV10-3
d_call: .
clone_size: .
j_call: TRBJ1-2
cdr3_nt: TGTGCCATCAGTGAGTTTTCAGGGGCGAACTATGGCTACACCTTC
cdr3_aa: CAISEFSGANYGYTF

v_call: TRBV30
d_call: .
clone_size: .
j_call: TRBJ2-3
cdr3_nt: TGTGCCTGGAGTCCGGGAGATACGCAGTATTTT
cdr3_aa: CAWSPGDTQYF

v_call: TRBV19
d_call: .
clone_size: .
j_call: TRBJ1-2
cdr3_nt: TGTGCCAGTAGTATCACAGAATTCTCTATTGATGGCTACACCTTC
cdr3_aa: CASSITEFSIDGYTF

v_call: TRBV6-5
d_call: TRBD2
clone_size: .
j_call: TRBJ2-7
cdr3_nt: TGTGCCAGCAGCTCCACGACTAGCGGGTCCTACGAGCAGTACTTC
cdr3_aa: CASSSTTSGSYEQYF

v_call: TRBV9
d_call: TRBD2
clone_size: .
j_call: TRBJ2-1
cdr3_nt: TGTGCCAGCAGCCCGGGAGGGGACGGCAATGAGCAGTTCTTC
cdr3_aa: CASSPGGDGNEQFF

v_call: TRBV7-8
d_call: .
clone_size: .
j_call: TRBJ1-5
cdr3_nt: TGTGCCAGCAGCACTCCGGGGGATAGCAATCAGCCCCAGCATTTT
cdr3_aa: CASSTPGDSNQPQHF

v_call: TRBV7-2
d_call: .
clone_size: .
j_call: TRBJ2-1
cdr3_nt: TGTGCCAGCAGCCACCCTAGCAATGAGCAGTTCTTC
cdr3_aa: CASSHPSNEQFF

v_call: TRBV5-1
d_call: .
clone_size: .
j_call: TRBJ2-5
cdr3_nt: TGCGCCAGCAGCTACCCGGGGCAAGAGACCCAGTACTTC
cdr3_aa: CASSYPGQETQYF